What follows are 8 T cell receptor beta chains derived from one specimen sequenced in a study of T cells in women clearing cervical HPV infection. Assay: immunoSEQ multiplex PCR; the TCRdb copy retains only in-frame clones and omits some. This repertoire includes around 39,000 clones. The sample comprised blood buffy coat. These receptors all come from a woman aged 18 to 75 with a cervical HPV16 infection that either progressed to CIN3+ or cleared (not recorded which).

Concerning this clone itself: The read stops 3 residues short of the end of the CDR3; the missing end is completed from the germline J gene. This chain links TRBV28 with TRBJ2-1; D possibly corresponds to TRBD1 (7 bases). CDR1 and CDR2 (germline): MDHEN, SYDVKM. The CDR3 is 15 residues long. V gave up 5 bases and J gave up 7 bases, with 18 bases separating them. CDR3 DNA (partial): TGTGCCAGCAGTCCTGACAGGGACTTTTTAAATGAG. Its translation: CASSPDRDFLNE. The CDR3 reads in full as CASSPDRDFLNEQFF. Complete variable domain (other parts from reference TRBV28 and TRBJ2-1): DVKVTQSSRYLVKRTGEKVFLECVQDMDHENMFWYRQDPGLGLRLIYFSYDVKMKEKGDIPEGYSVSREKKERFSLILESASTNQTSMYLCASSPDRDFLNEQFFGPGTRLTVL.

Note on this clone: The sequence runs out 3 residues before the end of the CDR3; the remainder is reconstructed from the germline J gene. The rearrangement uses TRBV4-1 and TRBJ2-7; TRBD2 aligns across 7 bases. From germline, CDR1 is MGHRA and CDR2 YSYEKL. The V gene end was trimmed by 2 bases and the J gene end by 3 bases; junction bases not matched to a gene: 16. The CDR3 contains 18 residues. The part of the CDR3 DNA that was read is TGCGCCAGCAGCCAATATATATCCCTAGCGGAACGCTTCTACGAG. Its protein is CASSQYISLAERFYE. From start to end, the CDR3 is CASSQYISLAERFYEQYF.

The CDR3 sequence is CASSLALGGPTYEQYF. Incomplete CDR3 DNA: TGTGCCAGCAGCTTAGCGCTAGGAGGCCCTACCTACGAG. The genes are TRBV7-2 and TRBJ2-7; weak D call: TRBD2 (5 bases). Read sequence stops 3 residues before the CDR3 end, and the germline J gene provides the missing end. The V gene lost 0 bases and the J gene lost 2 bases, with 14 bases spanning the gap. The CDR3 is 16 amino acids. CDR1 is SGHTA and CDR2 is FQGNSA in the germline V gene.

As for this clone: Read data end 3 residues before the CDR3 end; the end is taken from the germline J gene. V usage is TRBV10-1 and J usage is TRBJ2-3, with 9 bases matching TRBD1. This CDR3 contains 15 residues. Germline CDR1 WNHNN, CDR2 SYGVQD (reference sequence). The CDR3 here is CASSEQTGGRETQYF. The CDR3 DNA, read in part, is TGCGCCAGCAGTGAGCAGACAGGGGGTAGAGAGACG.

The sequenced CDR3 bases are TGTGCCATCAGTGACCTCGGGAGGACAGAAGGAGATTCACCG. This codes for CAISDLGRTEGDSP. The entire CDR3 protein is CAISDLGRTEGDSPLFF. This chain links TRBV10-3 with TRBJ2-2; weak D call: TRBD2 (7 bases). The read ends 3 residues early relative to the CDR3; the germline J gene fills the gap. Germline V lookup: CDR1 ENHRY, CDR2 SYGVKD. The CDR3 sequence is 17 residues long.

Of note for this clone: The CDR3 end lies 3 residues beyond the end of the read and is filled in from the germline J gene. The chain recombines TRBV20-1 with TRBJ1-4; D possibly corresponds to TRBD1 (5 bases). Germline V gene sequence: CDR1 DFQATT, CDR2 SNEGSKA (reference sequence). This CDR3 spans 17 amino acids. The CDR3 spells CSARDSSRGALDSPLFF. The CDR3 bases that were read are TGCAGTGCTAGAGATTCTTCAAGGGGCGCCTTGGATTCACCA.

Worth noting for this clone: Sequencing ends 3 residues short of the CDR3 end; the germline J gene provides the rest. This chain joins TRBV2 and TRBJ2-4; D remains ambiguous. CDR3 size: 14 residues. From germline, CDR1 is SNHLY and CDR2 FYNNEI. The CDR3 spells CASSEGRANYGQYF. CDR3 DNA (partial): TGTGCCAGCAGTGAAGGAAGAGCAAACTATGGT.

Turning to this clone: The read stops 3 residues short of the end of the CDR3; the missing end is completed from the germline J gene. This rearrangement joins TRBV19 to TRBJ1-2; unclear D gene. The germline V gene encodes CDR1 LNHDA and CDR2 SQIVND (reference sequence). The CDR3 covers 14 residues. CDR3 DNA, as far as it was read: TGTGCCAGTAGTATAGTTCTTGGGCCCTCGGGC. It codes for CASSIVLGPSG. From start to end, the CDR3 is CASSIVLGPSGYTF.